The next 30 T cell receptor beta chains were all read from a single sample in a study of blood T cell repertoires in COVID-19. Clones were sequenced by immunoSEQ multiplex PCR, and TCRdb holds only the in-frame ones, with some missing. The sample gives roughly 130,000 clones, about four fifths of which show up once; more than 9.5% is in the top ten. The specimen was peripheral blood. These receptors were taken from a man aged 35 to 55 with active or convalescent COVID-19.

This clone occurred once. DNA for the CDR3: TGTGCCAGCAGCTACATACAGGGGGCAACCAATCAGCCCCAGCATTTT. Its translation is CASSYIQGATNQPQHF. V gene TRBV6-6 combines with J gene TRBJ1-5; 9 bases match TRBD1. CDR1 MNHNY and CDR2 SVGAGI come from the germline V gene (reference sequence). V trimming: 6 bases; J trimming: 3 bases; junction bases outside the gene matches: 9. This CDR3 has 16 amino acids.

The chain joins TRBV24-1 to TRBJ2-3; D is undetermined. Germline assignment: CDR1 KGHDR and CDR2 SFDVKD. The CDR3 extends over 12 amino acids. V lost 3 bases and J 8 bases, leaving 8 bases between the germline ends. The DNA for the CDR3 is TGTGCCACCAGTGATATGTTCGGTACGCAGTATTTT. It specifies CATSDMFGTQYF.

J is TRBJ2-1 and V is TRBV6-5; 8 bases are a match to TRBD2. V lost 7 bases and J lost 5; bases outside the gene matches: 10. From germline, CDR1 is MNHEY and CDR2 SVGAGI. The CDR3 covers 15 residues. Here the CDR3 DNA reads TGTGCCAGCACCGCCCCAGGCGGGGGGAACAATGAGCAGTTCTTC. This encodes CASTAPGGGNNEQFF.

J is TRBJ1-1 and V is TRBV7-8; D is uncertain. Germline V gene lookup returns CDR1 SGHVS and CDR2 FQNEAQ. With 2 bases removed from V and 0 bases from J, the gap between germline ends came to 7 bases. The CDR3 has 14 residues. The CDR3 DNA is TGTGCCAGCAGCTTAATGGAGATGAACACTGAAGCTTTCTTT. This gives the protein CASSLMEMNTEAFF.

The V gene is TRBV9, the J gene TRBJ1-6, with D perhaps TRBD1 (5 bases). This CDR3 region has 16 residues. CDR1 SGDLS and CDR2 YYNGEE come from the germline V gene. Between the trimmed V and J ends, which lost 1 base and 5 bases, there was a span of 13 bases. The CDR3 is CASSVSGGNNNSPLHF. The DNA of the CDR3 is TGTGCCAGCAGCGTATCCGGGGGGAATAATAATTCACCCCTCCACTTT. The variable domain in full, completed from reference TRBV9 and TRBJ1-6, reads DSGVTQTPKHLITATGQRVTLRCSPRSGDLSVYWYQQSLDQGLQFLIQYYNGEERAKGNILERFSAQQFPDLHSELNLSSLELGDSALYFCASSVSGGNNNSPLHFGNGTRLTVT.

The chain uses TRBV6-1 and TRBJ1-2, with a tentative D call TRBD1 (5 bases). Trimming pared 2 bases from V and 8 bases from J, leaving 18 bases between. Germline assignment: CDR1 MNHNS and CDR2 SASEGT. The CDR3 has 15 amino acids. CDR3 region: CASSERQGGPRGYTF. CDR3 DNA: TGTGCCAGCAGTGAAAGGCAGGGAGGCCCCCGGGGCTACACCTTC.

The J gene is TRBJ2-7, the V gene TRBV21-1; the D call TRBD1 from the table was never checked on the DNA. TRBV21-1 corresponds to a pseudogene. The CDR3 covers 15 residues. CDR3 residues: CASSKGLGVFDEQYF. The DNA of the CDR3 is TGTGCCAGCAGCAAAGGGCTAGGGGTATTCGACGAGCAGTACTTC.

The chain is built from TRBV12-3 or TRBV12-4 and TRBJ2-1, with D perhaps TRBD2 (5 bases). CDR3 length: 12 residues. Trimming removed 3 bases from V and 9 bases from J, with 9 bases in between. The CDR3 sequence: CASSFGKGEQFF. In nucleotides, the CDR3 is TGTGCCAGCAGTTTCGGGAAGGGTGAGCAGTTCTTC.

V gene TRBV18 combines with J gene TRBJ2-1; TRBD2 matches 8 bases. J gave up 4 bases and V 5 bases, and 4 bases lay outside the gene matches. Germline CDR1 reads KGHSH; CDR2 reads LQKENI. The CDR3 extends over 14 amino acids. CDR3 nucleotides: TGTGCCAGCTCAGGCGGGGGGCAGTACAATGAGCAGTTCTTC. As protein: CASSGGGQYNEQFF.

The chain has TRBV12-2 and TRBJ2-1; TRBD2 reflects the table's D call only, with no check against the DNA. TRBV12-2 is marked as a pseudogene. This CDR3 has 15 residues. The CDR3 DNA sequence: TGTGCAAGTCGCTTTATCCGCGGGGGAGGGGATGAGCAGTTCTTC. Protein sequence: CASRFIRGGGDEQFF.

The CDR3 region has the DNA TGTGCCAGCCCCGCCCGGGACAGGGTAAGAGATGATGAAAAACTGTTTTTT. This gives the protein CASPARDRVRDDEKLFF. The chain links TRBV7-3 to TRBJ1-4; TRBD1 agrees at 9 bases. Germline CDR1 reads SGHTA; CDR2 reads FQGTGA. The CDR3 loop spans 17 amino acids. After removal of 8 bases from V and 6 bases from J, the junction contained 16 bases not matched to a gene.

The V and J genes are TRBV5-1 and TRBJ1-4; the match to TRBD1 covers 8 bases. The CDR3 sequence is 14 residues long. The germline V gene has CDR1 SGHRS and CDR2 YFSETQ. J lost 8 bases, V lost 4 bases, and 7 bases had no gene match. CDR3: CASSPQGAREKLFF. The CDR3 DNA reads as TGCGCCAGCAGCCCCCAGGGGGCAAGGGAAAAACTGTTTTTT. The full variable domain, with the rest looked up from reference TRBV5-1 and TRBJ1-4, is KAGVTQTPRYLIKTRGQQVTLSCSPISGHRSVSWYQQTPGQGLQFLFEYFSETQRNKGNFPGRFSGRQFSNSRSEMNVSTLELGDSALYLCASSPQGAREKLFFGSGTQLSVL.

This chain uses TRBV9 with TRBJ2-5; 11 nucleotides line up with TRBD2. J gave up 5 bases and V 3 bases, and 12 bases lay outside the gene matches. Germline loops: CDR1 SGDLS, CDR2 YYNGEE. The CDR3 consists of 17 residues. The CDR3 DNA sequence: TGTGCCAGCAGCGAGGGACTAGCGGCTTCTTGGGAGGAGACCCAGTACTTC. This encodes CASSEGLAASWEETQYF.

The gene calls are TRBV10-3 and TRBJ1-5; 8 bases fit TRBD1. V lost 3 bases to trimming and J lost 1 base; unmatched junction nucleotides: 5. The CDR3 has 16 amino acids. Germline loops: CDR1 ENHRY, CDR2 SYGVKD. The CDR3 here is CAISDPRTGSNQPQHF. The DNA for the CDR3 is TGTGCCATCAGTGACCCCCGGACAGGGAGCAATCAGCCCCAGCATTTT.

The chain employs TRBV25-1 and TRBJ2-7, with TRBD1 identical over 9 bases. This CDR3 is built from 16 residues. The V gene end was trimmed by 4 bases and the J gene end by 3 bases; junction bases not matched to a gene: 10. CDR1 and CDR2 from the germline V gene are MGHDK and SYGVNS. The CDR3 protein is CASSVAGTGLYYEQYF. In DNA form, the CDR3 reads TGTGCCAGCAGTGTCGCGGGGACAGGGCTTTACTACGAGCAGTACTTC.

This chain connects TRBV6-5 to TRBJ2-3; a possible D gene is TRBD1 (6 bases). CDR3 length equals 14 residues. Germline CDR1 is MNHEY and CDR2 is SVGAGI. Trimming removed 6 bases from V and 1 base from J, with 11 bases in between. The CDR3 DNA is TGTGCCAGCAGACGGGACACCGGCACAGATACGCAGTATTTT. Translated, it gives CASRRDTGTDTQYF.

The chain combines TRBV19 with TRBJ1-3; no definite D call. This CDR3 contains 14 residues. CDR1 is LNHDA and CDR2 is SQIVND in the germline V gene (reference sequence). The V and J ends lost 5 bases and 1 base respectively, with 9 bases between them. CDR3 sequence (DNA): TGTGCCAGTAGTCCCATTCAGTCTGGAAACACCATATATTTT. Protein: CASSPIQSGNTIYF.

In nucleotides, the CDR3 is TGTGCCAGCAGCCCGGCGGGGGGCTACGAGCAGTACTTC. Translating it yields CASSPAGGYEQYF. The V and J genes are TRBV3-1 (or the pseudogene TRBV3-2) and TRBJ2-7; 8 bases fit TRBD2. Per germline, CDR1 LGHDT and CDR2 YNNKEL (reference sequence). V trimming: 4 bases; J trimming: 3 bases; junction bases outside the gene matches: 2. This CDR3 spans 13 amino acids.

The chain carries TRBV5-1 and TRBJ2-7; the match to TRBD2 covers 12 bases. The V segment lost 0 bases and the J segment 4 bases; nucleotides outside the gene matches: 5. Germline V gene lookup returns CDR1 SGHRS and CDR2 YFSETQ. There are 16 residues in the CDR3. The CDR3 nucleotides are TGCGCCAGCAGCTTGGACTCGACTAGCGGGGGTTACGAGCAGTACTTC. It yields the protein CASSLDSTSGGYEQYF.

This clone was detected ten times or more. The CDR3 loop reads CAPRAGSSADEQYF. As DNA, the CDR3 is TGCGCCCCCCGGGCAGGGTCGTCCGCCGACGAGCAGTACTTC. The chain carries TRBV10-1 and TRBJ2-7, with D possibly TRBD1 on 5 matching bases. From germline, CDR1 is WNHNN and CDR2 SYGVQD (reference sequence). V gave up 11 bases and J gave up 5 bases, with 22 bases separating them. The CDR3 runs to 14 residues.

This chain links TRBV7-9 with TRBJ1-2; D unclear. The CDR3 covers 13 residues. V dropped 0 bases and J dropped 5 bases, with 7 bases sitting between them. CDR1 and CDR2 (germline): SEHNR, FQNEAQ (reference sequence). The CDR3, as DNA: TGTGCCAGCAGCTTAGCTACAGCTTATGGCTACACCTTC. This sequence encodes CASSLATAYGYTF.

The chain carries TRBV2 and TRBJ2-3; D unclear. The CDR3 covers 15 residues. Germline V CDR1 and CDR2: SNHLY, FYNNEI. V lost 0 bases, J lost 1 base, and 8 bases lay in between. CDR3 bases: TGTGCCAGCAGTGAAGCGGCGGTGGGCACAGATACGCAGTATTTT. Its protein product is CASSEAAVGTDTQYF.

J is TRBJ1-1 and V is TRBV2; a weak D match, TRBD1 (5 bases). From germline, CDR1 is SNHLY and CDR2 FYNNEI. Trimming left V 7 bases short and J 0 bases short, with 9 bases between. The CDR3 consists of 13 residues. The CDR3 nucleotides are TGTGCCAGCATGACGGACATGAACACTGAAGCTTTCTTT. Residues: CASMTDMNTEAFF.

This chain joins TRBV18 and TRBJ1-6; D is unresolved. Deletions cut 3 bases from V and 0 bases from J, with 12 bases between. CDR1 is KGHSH, CDR2 LQKENI, per germline. This CDR3 contains 17 residues. The chain's CDR3 is CASSPQSSGSYNSPLHF. The CDR3 DNA reads as TGTGCCAGCTCACCTCAAAGTTCGGGCTCCTATAATTCACCCCTCCACTTT.

The chain is built from TRBV5-8 and TRBJ1-1, with D tentatively TRBD1 (5 bases). Trimming pared 0 bases from V and 0 bases from J, leaving 18 bases between. Germline V gene lookup returns CDR1 SGHTS and CDR2 YDEGEE. The CDR3 extends over 18 amino acids. The CDR3: CASSLARGYGTMNTEAFF. CDR3 nucleotide sequence: TGTGCCAGCAGCTTGGCCCGGGGGTATGGGACGATGAACACTGAAGCTTTCTTT.

This chain links TRBV9 with TRBJ1-5; 7 bases map to TRBD1. The CDR3 is 14 residues long. The V and J ends lost 4 bases and 3 bases, in that order; junction bases with no gene match: 4. From germline, CDR1 is SGDLS and CDR2 YYNGEE. In DNA, the CDR3 is TGTGCCAGCAGCCCTCAGGGGGACAATCAGCCCCAGCATTTT. This gives the protein CASSPQGDNQPQHF.

A single count supports this clone. The V and J genes are TRBV5-1 and TRBJ1-2, with D maybe TRBD1 (6 bases). V gave up 0 bases and J gave up 2 bases, with 11 bases separating them. Germline lookup yields CDR1 SGHRS and CDR2 YFSETQ. The CDR3 contains 15 residues. The CDR3 sequence is CASSLGTGFNYGYTF. The CDR3 DNA follows: TGCGCCAGCAGCTTGGGAACAGGGTTCAACTATGGCTACACCTTC.

The V gene is TRBV11-2, the J gene TRBJ1-4, with 7 bases that match TRBD1. This CDR3 has 16 amino acids. Germline V gene lookup returns CDR1 SGHAT and CDR2 FQNNGV. After removal of 2 bases from V and 0 bases from J, the junction contained 3 bases not matched to a gene. The CDR3 DNA reads TGTGCCAGCAGCTTACTTGGACAGGCAACTAATGAAAAACTGTTTTTT. This codes for CASSLLGQATNEKLFF.

The chain links TRBV5-1 to TRBJ2-7, with 7 bases aligning to TRBD2. Germline CDR1 and CDR2: SGHRS and YFSETQ. The CDR3 runs to 13 residues. V trimming: 1 base; J trimming: 5 bases; junction bases outside the gene matches: 3. The DNA of the CDR3 is TGCGCCAGCAGCTTGATTGCGGGGGACGAGCAGTACTTC. This sequence encodes CASSLIAGDEQYF.

The V gene is TRBV4-1, the J gene TRBJ1-4; TRBD1 might be the D (5 bases). There are 16 residues in the CDR3. CDR1 is MGHRA and CDR2 is YSYEKL in the germline V gene. Trimming pared 0 bases from V and 7 bases from J, leaving 15 bases between. The CDR3 coding sequence is TGCGCCAGCAGCCAAGAGCCAGGGATGAGTGGTGAAAAACTGTTTTTT. Translated, it gives CASSQEPGMSGEKLFF.